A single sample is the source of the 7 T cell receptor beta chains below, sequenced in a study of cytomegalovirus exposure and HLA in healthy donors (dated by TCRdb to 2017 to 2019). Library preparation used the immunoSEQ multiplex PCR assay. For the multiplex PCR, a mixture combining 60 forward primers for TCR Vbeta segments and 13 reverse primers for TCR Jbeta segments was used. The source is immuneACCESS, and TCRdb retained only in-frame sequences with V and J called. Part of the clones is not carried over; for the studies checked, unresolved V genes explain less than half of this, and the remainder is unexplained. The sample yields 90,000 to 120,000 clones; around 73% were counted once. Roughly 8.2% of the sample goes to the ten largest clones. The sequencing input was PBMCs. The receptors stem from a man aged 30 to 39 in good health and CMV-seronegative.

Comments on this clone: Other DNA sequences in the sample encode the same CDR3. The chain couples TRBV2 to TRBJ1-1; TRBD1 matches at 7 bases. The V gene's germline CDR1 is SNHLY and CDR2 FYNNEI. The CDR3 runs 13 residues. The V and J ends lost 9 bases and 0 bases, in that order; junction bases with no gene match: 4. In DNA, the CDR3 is TGTGCCAGTCGACAGGGCCTGAACACTGAAGCTTTCTTT. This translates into CASRQGLNTEAFF.

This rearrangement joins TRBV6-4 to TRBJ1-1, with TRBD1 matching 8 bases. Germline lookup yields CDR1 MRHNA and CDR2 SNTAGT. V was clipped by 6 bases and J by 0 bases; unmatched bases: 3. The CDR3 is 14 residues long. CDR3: CASSQDRVNTEAFF. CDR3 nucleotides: TGTGCCAGCAGCCAGGACAGGGTGAACACTGAAGCTTTCTTT.

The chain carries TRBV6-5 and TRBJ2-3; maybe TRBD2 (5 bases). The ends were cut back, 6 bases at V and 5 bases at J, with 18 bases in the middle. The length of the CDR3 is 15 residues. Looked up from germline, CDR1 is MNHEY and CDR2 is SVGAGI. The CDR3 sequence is CASSHPERVGDTQYF. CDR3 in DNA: TGTGCCAGCAGCCACCCCGAGAGGGTGGGAGATACGCAGTATTTT.

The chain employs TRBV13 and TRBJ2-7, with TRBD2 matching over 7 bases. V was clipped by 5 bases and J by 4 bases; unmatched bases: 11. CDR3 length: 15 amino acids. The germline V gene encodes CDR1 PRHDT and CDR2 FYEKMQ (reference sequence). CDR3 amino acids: CASSTGGGPGYEQYF. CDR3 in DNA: TGTGCCAGCAGCACCGGGGGAGGGCCCGGTTACGAGCAGTACTTC.

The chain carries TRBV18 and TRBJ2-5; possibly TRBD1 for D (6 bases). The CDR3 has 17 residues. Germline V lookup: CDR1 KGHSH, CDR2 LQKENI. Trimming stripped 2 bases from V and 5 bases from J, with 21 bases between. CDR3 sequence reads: CASSPSSRQGSVETQYF. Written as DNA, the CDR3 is TGTGCCAGCTCACCATCTAGCCGCCAGGGGTCAGTGGAGACCCAGTACTTC.

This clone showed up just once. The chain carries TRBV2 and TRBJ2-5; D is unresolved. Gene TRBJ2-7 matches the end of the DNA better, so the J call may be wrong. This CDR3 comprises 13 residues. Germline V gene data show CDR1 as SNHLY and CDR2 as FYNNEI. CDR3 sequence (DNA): TGTGCCAGCAGTGAACGCGGATATTACGAGCAGTACTTC. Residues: CASSERGYYEQYF.

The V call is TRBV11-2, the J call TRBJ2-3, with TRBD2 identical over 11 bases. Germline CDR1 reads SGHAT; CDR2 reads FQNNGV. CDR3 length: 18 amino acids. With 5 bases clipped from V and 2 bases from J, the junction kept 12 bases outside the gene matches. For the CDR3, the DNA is TGTGCCAGCAGCCTGGGGCTAGCGGGAGGTCGAACCACAGATACGCAGTATTTT. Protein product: CASSLGLAGGRTTDTQYF.